The source of this T cell receptor (beta chain) is a study of shared clonotypes between healthy human individuals. In the study overall: A couple of women and three men aged 18 to 49 made up the donors. Broader study findings: Clonotypes shared by all four sorted-subset donors had higher generation probabilities than non-shared clonotypes.

Regarding this clone: Its antigen is unidentified.

Sorted subsets were amplified in replicate PCRs using about 200 ng DNA, roughly 30,000 T cell genomes. Source study methods: Filtering was not the same, since immunoSEQ gave junction-only sequences without quality scores. The method was immunoSEQ multiplex PCR; TCRdb's version includes in-frame clones alone and lacks a portion of them. The V and J calls and the clone size are those of that table, but D and trimming were determined from the DNA. The data hold about 2.1 million clones, with approximately 92% observed a single time. Naive CD8 cells lacked CD45RO and underwent positive selection for CCR7, leaving out terminally differentiated effector memory CD45RA+ cells. V was clipped by 6 bases and J by 0 bases, with 13 bases between them. There are 15 residues in the CDR3. Looked up from germline, CDR1 is SGHDT and CDR2 is YYEEEE.

Sequenced sample: naive CD8+ T cells from PBMCs. The sequence derives from a man aged 18 to 29 in good health. Some clones in this sample may be carry-over from other donors' samples. J is TRBJ2-1 and V is TRBV5-6; D call uncertain. The CDR3 is CASTQVTVSYNEQFF. The CDR3 DNA follows: TGTGCCAGCACCCAGGTAACGGTCTCCTACAATGAGCAGTTCTTC.